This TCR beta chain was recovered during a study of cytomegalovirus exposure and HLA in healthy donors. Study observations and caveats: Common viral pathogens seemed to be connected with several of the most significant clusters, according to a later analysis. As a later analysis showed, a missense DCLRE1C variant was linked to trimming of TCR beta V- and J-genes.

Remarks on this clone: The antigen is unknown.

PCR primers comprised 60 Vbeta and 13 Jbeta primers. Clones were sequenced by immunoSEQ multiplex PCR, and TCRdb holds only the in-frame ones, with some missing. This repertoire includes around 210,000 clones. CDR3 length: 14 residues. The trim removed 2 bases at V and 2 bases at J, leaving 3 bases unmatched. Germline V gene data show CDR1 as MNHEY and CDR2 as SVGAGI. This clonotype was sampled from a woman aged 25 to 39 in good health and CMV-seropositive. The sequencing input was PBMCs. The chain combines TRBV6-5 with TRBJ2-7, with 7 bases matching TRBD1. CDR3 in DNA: TGTGCCAGCAGTTACGGGCAGGGGGCCTACGAGCAGTACTTC. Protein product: CASSYGQGAYEQYF.